The clone carrying this TCR beta chain was detected ten times or more. The data are from a study of human T cells and chemical hapten exposure. Germline lookup yields CDR1 DFQATT and CDR2 SNEGSKA (reference sequence). V gave up 3 bases and J gave up 8 bases, with 10 bases separating them. The CDR3 is 11 residues long. The library tagged each cDNA molecule with unique molecular identifiers. Authors' processing steps: A typical sample had 100,000 or so TCRs, with roughly 23,224 to 690,600 overall. TCRdb processed the RACE reads anew with MiXCR; each CDR3 protein has one entry. These V and J calls are TCRdb output, not the study's own analysis. The table lists fewer than 350,000 distinct CDR3 sequences, 7.5% to 8% of them singletons, with roughly 1.2% in the top ten. Time point noted: pre-sensitization, week 0. The treatment denotes: therapeutic diphenylcyclopropenone sensitization with weekly scalp DPC.

This receptor was identified in a man between 18 and 29 years old with alopecia areata. Some clones in this sample may be carry-over from other donors' samples. The chain employs TRBV20-1 and TRBJ1-2; D is ambiguous. The sequencing here drew on whole blood, taken in connection with sensitization to the hapten diphenylcyclopropenone (DPC). CDR3 DNA sequence: TGCAGTGCTAGCCCGCTCGGGGGCTACACCTTC. As protein: CSASPLGGYTF.